A single sample is the source of the 17 T cell receptor beta chains below, sequenced in a study of blood T cell repertoires in COVID-19. Clones were sequenced by immunoSEQ multiplex PCR, and TCRdb holds only the in-frame ones, with some missing. The sample lists about 250,000 clones; 86% were seen once. The specimen sequenced was peripheral blood. These receptors all come from a young woman with active or convalescent COVID-19.

V usage is TRBV5-1 and J usage is TRBJ1-1; TRBD1 is a possible D gene (6 bases). V lost 3 bases and J 1 base, leaving 13 bases between the germline ends. The CDR3 covers 15 residues. Germline CDR1 is SGHRS and CDR2 is YFSETQ. CDR3 nucleotides: TGCGCCAGCAGCTCTATGGGGGGGGCGAACACTGAAGCTTTCTTT. Protein: CASSSMGGANTEAFF.

This clone was seen once. V gene TRBV6-5 combines with J gene TRBJ2-7; maybe TRBD1 (5 bases). The CDR3 contains 15 residues. Germline assignment: CDR1 MNHEY and CDR2 SVGAGI. Trimming left V 0 bases short and J 0 bases short, with 9 bases between. The CDR3 DNA follows: TGTGCCAGCAGTTACTCGTTTCAGGGCTCCTACGAGCAGTACTTC. This codes for CASSYSFQGSYEQYF.

The rearrangement uses TRBV10-3 and TRBJ2-2; TRBD2 matches 12 bases. CDR3 length: 16 residues. Losses at the gene ends were 5 bases for V and 1 base for J; bases not matched to a gene: 2. CDR1 ENHRY and CDR2 SYGVKD come from the germline V gene. The CDR3 DNA is TGTGCCATCAGTCCGACTAGCGGGGGGAACACCGGGGAGCTGTTTTTT. Amino acid sequence: CAISPTSGGNTGELFF.

In this sample, this clone turned up a few times. Other nucleotide sequences in the sample specify the same CDR3. The rearrangement joins TRBV18 to TRBJ1-1; no definite D call. V was pared by 5 bases and J by 1 base, with 8 bases between. The length of the CDR3 is 13 residues. Germline CDR1 and CDR2: KGHSH and LQKENI. CDR3 sequence: CASSGQANTEAFF. DNA of the CDR3: TGTGCCAGCTCAGGGCAGGCGAACACTGAAGCTTTCTTT.

The chain employs TRBV2 and TRBJ1-4; possibly TRBD1 for D (6 bases). CDR1 is SNHLY and CDR2 is FYNNEI in the germline V gene. This CDR3 is built from 17 residues. Trimming shortened V by 5 bases and J by 5 bases, and 21 bases separated the two germline ends. CDR3 amino acids: CASSSSGGQYTNEKLFF. Written as DNA, the CDR3 is TGTGCCAGCAGTTCATCCGGGGGGCAGTATACCAATGAAAAACTGTTTTTT. The full variable domain, its missing parts supplied by reference TRBV2 and TRBJ1-4, is EPEVTQTPSHQVTQMGQEVILRCVPISNHLYFYWYRQILGQKVEFLVSFYNNEISEKSEIFDDQFSVERPDGSNFTLKIRSTKLEDSAMYFCASSSSGGQYTNEKLFFGSGTQLSVL.

The V gene is TRBV6-2 or TRBV6-3, the J gene TRBJ1-1, with D unclear. Trimming left V 2 bases short and J 11 bases short, with 24 bases between. Germline values: CDR1 MNHEY, CDR2 SVGEGT. This CDR3 region has 16 residues. CDR3 protein: CASSYNLRRTPPSAFF. CDR3 in DNA: TGTGCCAGCAGTTACAATTTAAGGCGGACTCCCCCTTCGGCTTTCTTT.

The chain joins TRBV2 to TRBJ2-1; TRBD1 matches 9 bases. The germline V gene has CDR1 SNHLY and CDR2 FYNNEI. The trim removed 0 bases at V and 7 bases at J, leaving 7 bases unmatched. The CDR3 covers 16 residues. The CDR3 here is CASSEAEQGARNEQFF. CDR3 sequence (DNA): TGTGCCAGCAGTGAAGCGGAACAGGGGGCGCGAAATGAGCAGTTCTTC.

The V gene is TRBV7-2, the J gene TRBJ1-2; D uncertain. Trimming removed 1 base at V and 4 bases at J, with 10 bases between. The CDR3 loop spans 14 amino acids. From germline, CDR1 is SGHTA and CDR2 FQGNSA. CDR3 nucleotide sequence: TGTGCCAGCAGCTTAGATAAGAGATTCTATGGCTACACCTTC. The encoded protein is CASSLDKRFYGYTF. Combining the CDR3 with reference TRBV7-2 and TRBJ1-2 gives the whole variable domain GAGVSQSPSNKVTEKGKDVELRCDPISGHTALYWYRQSLGQGLEFLIYFQGNSAPDKSGLPSDRFSAERTGGSVSTLTIQRTQQEDSAVYLCASSLDKRFYGYTFGSGTRLTVV.

This chain joins TRBV5-1 and TRBJ2-2; 11 bases fit TRBD2. Germline lookup yields CDR1 SGHRS and CDR2 YFSETQ. The CDR3 runs to 18 residues. V was clipped by 0 bases and J by 3 bases; unmatched bases: 7. CDR3 bases: TGCGCCAGCAGCTTGGCTCCTAGCGGGGGGCTATACACCGGGGAGCTGTTTTTT. The encoded protein is CASSLAPSGGLYTGELFF.

This clone was detected only a few times. The V and J genes are TRBV4-3 and TRBJ1-4; 11 nucleotides agree with TRBD1. J lost 5 bases, V lost 4 bases, and 3 bases had no gene match. This CDR3 spans 15 amino acids. Germline V gene data show CDR1 as LGHNA and CDR2 as YSLEER. Here the CDR3 DNA reads TGCGCCAGCAGCCCAGGGACAGGGGGGAATGAAAAACTGTTTTTT. Amino acid sequence: CASSPGTGGNEKLFF.

The chain employs TRBV3-1 (or the pseudogene TRBV3-2) and TRBJ2-6; TRBD1 agrees at 10 bases. The CDR3 is 17 residues long. With 4 bases clipped from V and 0 bases from J, the junction kept 3 bases outside the gene matches. CDR1 and CDR2 from the germline V gene are LGHDT and YNNKEL (reference sequence). The CDR3 region has the DNA TGTGCCAGCAGCCTCGGACAGGGGGGCTCTGGGGCCAACGTCCTGACTTTC. Its translation is CASSLGQGGSGANVLTF.

This clone was observed a few times. The chain is built from TRBV4-3 and TRBJ2-1, with unresolved D. The CDR3 spans 11 residues. CDR1 LGHNA and CDR2 YSLEER come from the germline V gene. Trimming removed 8 bases at V and 5 bases at J, with 7 bases between. The CDR3 sequence is CASGRNNEQFF. As DNA, the CDR3 is TGCGCCAGCGGCAGAAACAATGAGCAGTTCTTC.

The chain has TRBV7-2 and TRBJ2-7; TRBD1 matches 7 bases. V lost 5 bases and J lost 0; bases outside the gene matches: 4. The CDR3 runs to 14 residues. Per the germline V gene, CDR1 is SGHTA and CDR2 is FQGNSA. The CDR3 spells CASSIDRVSYEQYF. CDR3 DNA: TGTGCCAGCAGCATAGACAGGGTCTCCTACGAGCAGTACTTC.

The chain links TRBV5-8 to TRBJ2-3, with 7 bases aligning to TRBD2. Trimming at V came to 7 bases and at J to 2 bases, leaving 16 bases not matched to a gene. Germline CDR1 reads SGHTS; CDR2 reads YDEGEE. This CDR3 contains 17 residues. The CDR3 sequence is CASGGVEAGRDTDTQYF. The CDR3 nucleotides are TGTGCCAGCGGGGGGGTAGAAGCGGGGCGAGACACAGATACGCAGTATTTT.

The chain recombines TRBV19 with TRBJ2-1; D is perhaps TRBD2 (5 bases). CDR3 length: 15 amino acids. Germline V gives CDR1 LNHDA, CDR2 SQIVND (reference sequence). Trimming left V 7 bases short and J 5 bases short, with 18 bases between. The CDR3: CASTSRRLADNEQFF. CDR3 DNA: TGTGCCAGTACCTCCCGGAGGCTAGCCGACAATGAGCAGTTCTTC.

The gene calls are TRBV27 and TRBJ2-7; 9 bases line up with TRBD1. Germline CDR1 MNHEY, CDR2 SMNVEV (reference sequence). The CDR3 contains 13 residues. V was pared by 4 bases and J by 6 bases, with 4 bases of the junction left unmatched. CDR3 sequence (DNA): TGTGCCAGCAGTTGGACAGGGGCCGGCGAGCAGTACTTC. Residues: CASSWTGAGEQYF.

The chain couples TRBV9 to TRBJ1-4, with 7 bases fitting TRBD1. The CDR3 consists of 16 residues. Germline V CDR1 and CDR2: SGDLS, YYNGEE. Trimming removed 0 bases from V and 5 bases from J; junction bases left unmatched: 7. The CDR3 here is CASSVAGGQGNEKLFF. The CDR3 nucleotides are TGTGCCAGCAGCGTAGCAGGGGGGCAGGGCAATGAAAAACTGTTTTTT.